This T cell receptor beta chain was observed in a study of blood T cell repertoires in COVID-19. On the study more broadly: COVID-19 samples, acute and convalescent, were from the United States, Italy and Spain. Nucleic acid was either cDNA or gDNA, and it came from T cells, B-cell-depleted T cells, or PBMCs.

The authors' processing: Quantification of nucleated cells was approximated via reference gene primer amplification. Measured with immunoSEQ multiplex PCR; TCRdb has only the in-frame clones, and not every one. That table gives V, J and clone size, and the DNA gave D and trimming. Here the sample spans some 170,000 clones, almost 80% being singletons. There are 15 residues in the CDR3. Germline lookup yields CDR1 SGHTA and CDR2 FQGNSA. Between the trimmed V and J ends, which lost 3 bases and 0 bases, there was a span of 11 bases. Sequencing was done on a sample of peripheral blood. The rearrangement links TRBV7-2 to TRBJ1-2; maybe TRBD1 (5 bases). This sequence was found in a woman aged 70-85 years with acute or convalescent COVID-19. The CDR3 region has the DNA TGTGCCAGCAGCTTTCAGGGATATCCTAACTATGGCTACACCTTC. This sequence encodes CASSFQGYPNYGYTF.